The entry that follows covers one T cell receptor (beta chain) sequence. It lacks a known antigen. Base qualities are not recorded, but no much larger clone differs from it by a single base. The library was built by means of the immunoSEQ multiplex PCR assay. The immuneACCESS repertoire file appears here via TCRdb, limited to in-frame rearrangements. These files lack a portion of the clones; in checked studies, under half of the deficit traces to unresolved V genes, and the cause of the others is not known. In all, the sample holds 55,000 to 80,000 clones, and roughly 90% of those were seen once. Together, the top ten hold approximately 9.5% of the sample. The entry originates in a study of T cell changes during pregnancy in multiple sclerosis (dated by TCRdb to about 2019). For context, the study as a whole: The study examined how the T cell repertoire changed over the course of pregnancy in women with multiple sclerosis.

Including cysteine and phenylalanine, the CDR3 has 13 amino acids. The kept DNA is CDR3 alone, 39 bases in frame from the first base. Ends trimmed: V by 4 bases, J by 8 bases; bases unmatched to a gene: 2. The germline V gene yields KGHSH for CDR1 and LQKENI for CDR2. This chain joins TRBV18 to TRBJ1-2; 12 central bases correspond to TRBD1. The sample was peripheral blood, taken after pregnancy. The source is a female donor in good health, enrolled as a control in a pregnancy study. For the CDR3, the sequence is CASSRDRGQGYTF. The sequenced DNA is TGTGCCAGCTCACGGGACAGGGGGCAAGGCTACACCTTC. Joined to the reference TRBV18 and TRBJ1-2 proteins, this CDR3 gives the full variable domain: NAGVMQNPRHLVRRRGQEARLRCSPMKGHSHVYWYRQLPEEGLKFMVYLQKENIIDESGMPKERFSAEFPKEGPSILRIQQVVRGDSAAYFCASSRDRGQGYTFGSGTRLTVV.